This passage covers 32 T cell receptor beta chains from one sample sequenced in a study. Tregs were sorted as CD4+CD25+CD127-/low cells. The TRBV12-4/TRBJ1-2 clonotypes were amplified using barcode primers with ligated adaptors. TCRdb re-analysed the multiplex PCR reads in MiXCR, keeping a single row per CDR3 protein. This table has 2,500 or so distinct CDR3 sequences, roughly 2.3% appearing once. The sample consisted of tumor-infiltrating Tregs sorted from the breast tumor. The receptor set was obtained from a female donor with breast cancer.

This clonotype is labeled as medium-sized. The CDR3 DNA reads as TGTGCCAGCAGTTTATATGGGGTTGGCTACACCTTC. Translated, it gives CASSLYGVGYTF. The V and J genes are TRBV12-3 or TRBV12-4 and TRBJ1-2; no definite D call. Trimming pared 2 bases from V and 7 bases from J, leaving 8 bases between. This CDR3 region has 12 residues.

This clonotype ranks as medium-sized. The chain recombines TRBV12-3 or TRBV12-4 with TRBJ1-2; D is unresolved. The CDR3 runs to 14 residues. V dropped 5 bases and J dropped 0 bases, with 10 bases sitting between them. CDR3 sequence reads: CASSTSSANYGYTF. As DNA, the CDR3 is TGTGCCAGCAGTACATCTTCAGCTAACTATGGCTACACCTTC.

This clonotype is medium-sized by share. The CDR3 spells CASSLRRFGYTF. CDR3 DNA: TGTGCCAGCAGTTTACGGAGATTTGGCTACACCTTC. This chain links TRBV12-3 or TRBV12-4 with TRBJ1-2; D ambiguous. V lost 2 bases and J lost 7, with 8 bases in between. The CDR3 sequence is 12 residues long.

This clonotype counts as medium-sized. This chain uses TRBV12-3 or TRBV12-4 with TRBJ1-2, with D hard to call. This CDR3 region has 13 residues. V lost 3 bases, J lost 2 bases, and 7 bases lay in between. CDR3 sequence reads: CASSLQTNYGYTF. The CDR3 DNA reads TGTGCCAGCAGTTTGCAGACCAACTATGGCTACACCTTC.

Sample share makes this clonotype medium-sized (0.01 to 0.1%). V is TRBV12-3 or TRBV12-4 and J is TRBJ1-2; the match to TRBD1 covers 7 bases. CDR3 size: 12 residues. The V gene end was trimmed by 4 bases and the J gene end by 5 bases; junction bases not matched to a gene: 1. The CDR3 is CASSSGQYGYTF. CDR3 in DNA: TGTGCCAGCAGTTCGGGACAGTATGGCTACACCTTC.

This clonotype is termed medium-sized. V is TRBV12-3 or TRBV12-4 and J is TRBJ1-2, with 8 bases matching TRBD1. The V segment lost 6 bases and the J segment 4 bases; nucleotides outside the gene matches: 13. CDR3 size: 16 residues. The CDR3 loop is CASSLGQAASFYGYTF. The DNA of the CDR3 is TGTGCCAGCAGCCTGGGACAGGCCGCCAGCTTCTATGGCTACACCTTC.

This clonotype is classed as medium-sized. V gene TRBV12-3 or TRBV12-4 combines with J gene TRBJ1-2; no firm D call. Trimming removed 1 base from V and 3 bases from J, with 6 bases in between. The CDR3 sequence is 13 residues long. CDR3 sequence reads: CASSLGQYYGYTF. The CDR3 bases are TGTGCCAGCAGTTTAGGGCAGTACTATGGCTACACCTTC.

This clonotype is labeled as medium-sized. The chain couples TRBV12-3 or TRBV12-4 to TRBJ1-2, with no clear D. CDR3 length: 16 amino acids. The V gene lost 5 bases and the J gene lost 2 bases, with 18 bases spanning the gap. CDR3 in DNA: TGTGCCAGCAGTCTAGAAGGCGGGAGTGTGAACTATGGCTACACCTTC. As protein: CASSLEGGSVNYGYTF.

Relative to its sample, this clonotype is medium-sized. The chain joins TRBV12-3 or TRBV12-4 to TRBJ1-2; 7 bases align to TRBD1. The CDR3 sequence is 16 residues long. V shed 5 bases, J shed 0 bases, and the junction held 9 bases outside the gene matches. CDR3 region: CASSLQQGRSNYGYTF. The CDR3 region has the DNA TGTGCCAGCAGTCTCCAACAGGGGAGGTCTAACTATGGCTACACCTTC.

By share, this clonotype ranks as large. The CDR3 sequence: CASSRGQGRGYTF. DNA of the CDR3: TGTGCCAGCAGCCGGGGACAGGGCAGGGGCTACACCTTC. This chain connects TRBV12-3 or TRBV12-4 to TRBJ1-2; 9 nucleotides agree with TRBD1. This CDR3 has 13 residues. V shed 6 bases, J shed 8 bases, and the junction held 7 bases outside the gene matches.

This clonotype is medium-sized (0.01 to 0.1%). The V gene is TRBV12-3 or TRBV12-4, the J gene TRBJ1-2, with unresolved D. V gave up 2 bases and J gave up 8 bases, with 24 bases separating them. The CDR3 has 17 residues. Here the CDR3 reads CASSLSLHVNSMTGYTF. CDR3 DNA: TGTGCCAGCAGTTTATCCCTCCACGTAAACAGCATGACAGGCTACACCTTC.

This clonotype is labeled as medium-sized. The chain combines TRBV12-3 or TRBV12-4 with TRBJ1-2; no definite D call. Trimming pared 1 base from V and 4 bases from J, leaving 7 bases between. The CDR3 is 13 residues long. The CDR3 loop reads CASSLGAGYGYTF. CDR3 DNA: TGTGCCAGCAGTTTAGGCGCCGGCTATGGCTACACCTTC.

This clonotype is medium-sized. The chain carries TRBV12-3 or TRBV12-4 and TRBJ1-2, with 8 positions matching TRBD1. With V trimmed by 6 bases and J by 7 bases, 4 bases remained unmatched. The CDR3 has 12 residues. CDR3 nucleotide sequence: TGTGCCAGCAGACGGACAGGGAGTGGCTACACCTTC. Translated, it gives CASRRTGSGYTF.

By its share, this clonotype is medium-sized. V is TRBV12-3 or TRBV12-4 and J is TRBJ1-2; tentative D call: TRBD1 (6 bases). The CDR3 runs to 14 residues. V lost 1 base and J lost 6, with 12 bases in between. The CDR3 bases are TGTGCCAGCAGTTTAGGGTACAGGGTACATGGCTACACCTTC. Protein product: CASSLGYRVHGYTF.

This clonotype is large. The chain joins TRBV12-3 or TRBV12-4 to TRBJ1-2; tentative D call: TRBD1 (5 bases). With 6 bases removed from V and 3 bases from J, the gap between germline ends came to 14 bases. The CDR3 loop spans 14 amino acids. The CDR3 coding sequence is TGTGCCAGCAGGCGGGACTCCCAGGACTATGGCTACACCTTC. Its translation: CASRRDSQDYGYTF.

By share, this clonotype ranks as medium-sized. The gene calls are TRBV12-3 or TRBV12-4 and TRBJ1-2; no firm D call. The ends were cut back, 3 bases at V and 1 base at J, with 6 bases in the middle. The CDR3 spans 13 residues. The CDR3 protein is CASSFGNNYGYTF. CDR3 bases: TGTGCCAGCAGTTTTGGGAATAACTATGGCTACACCTTC.

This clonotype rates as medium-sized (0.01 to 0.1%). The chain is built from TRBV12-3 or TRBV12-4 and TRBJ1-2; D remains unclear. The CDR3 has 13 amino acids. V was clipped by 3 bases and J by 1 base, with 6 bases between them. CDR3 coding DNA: TGTGCCAGCAGTTTGACGGTTAACTATGGCTACACCTTC. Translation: CASSLTVNYGYTF.

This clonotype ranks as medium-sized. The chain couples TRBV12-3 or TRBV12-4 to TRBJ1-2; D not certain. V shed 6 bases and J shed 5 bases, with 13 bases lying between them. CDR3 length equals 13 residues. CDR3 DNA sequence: TGTGCCAGCAGCCTAGAGACTGATTATGGCTACACCTTC. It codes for CASSLETDYGYTF.

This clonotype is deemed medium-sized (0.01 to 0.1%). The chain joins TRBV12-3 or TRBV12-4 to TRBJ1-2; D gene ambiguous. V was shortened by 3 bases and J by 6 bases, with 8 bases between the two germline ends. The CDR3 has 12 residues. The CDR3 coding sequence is TGTGCCAGCAGTTTTACCGAGGATGGCTACACCTTC. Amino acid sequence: CASSFTEDGYTF.

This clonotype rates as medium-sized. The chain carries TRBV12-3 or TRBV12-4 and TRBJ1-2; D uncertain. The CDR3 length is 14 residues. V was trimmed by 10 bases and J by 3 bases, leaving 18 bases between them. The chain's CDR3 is CATWRVGEDYGYTF. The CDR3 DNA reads TGTGCCACCTGGCGGGTTGGGGAGGACTATGGCTACACCTTC.

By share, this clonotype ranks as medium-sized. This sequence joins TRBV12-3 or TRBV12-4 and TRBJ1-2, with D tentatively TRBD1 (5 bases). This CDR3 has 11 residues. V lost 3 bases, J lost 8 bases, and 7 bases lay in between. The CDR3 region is CASSFWGGYTF. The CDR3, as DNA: TGTGCCAGCAGTTTCTGGGGCGGCTACACCTTC.

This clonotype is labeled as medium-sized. The CDR3 reads CASSRQGIGYTF. DNA for the CDR3: TGTGCCAGCAGCAGACAGGGAATCGGCTACACCTTC. This chain joins TRBV12-3 or TRBV12-4 and TRBJ1-2; 7 bases map to TRBD1. The CDR3 length is 12 residues. Trimming took 6 bases from V and 8 from J; bases not matched to a gene: 6.

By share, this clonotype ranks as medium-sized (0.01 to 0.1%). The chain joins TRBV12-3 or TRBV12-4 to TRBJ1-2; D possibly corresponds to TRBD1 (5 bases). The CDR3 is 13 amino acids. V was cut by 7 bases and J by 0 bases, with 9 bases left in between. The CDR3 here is CASKGIANYGYTF. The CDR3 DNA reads TGTGCCAGCAAGGGGATAGCTAACTATGGCTACACCTTC.

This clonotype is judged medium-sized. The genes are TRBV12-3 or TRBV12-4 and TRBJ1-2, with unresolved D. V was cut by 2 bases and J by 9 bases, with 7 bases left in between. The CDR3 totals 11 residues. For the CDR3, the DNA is TGTGCCAGCAGTTTATTGTATAGCTACACCTTC. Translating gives CASSLLYSYTF.

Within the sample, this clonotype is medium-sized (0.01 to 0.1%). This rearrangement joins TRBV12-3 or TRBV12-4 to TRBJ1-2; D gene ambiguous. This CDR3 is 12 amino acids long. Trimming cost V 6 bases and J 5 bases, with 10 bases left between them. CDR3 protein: CASRWTAYGYTF. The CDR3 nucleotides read TGTGCCAGCAGGTGGACGGCATATGGCTACACCTTC.

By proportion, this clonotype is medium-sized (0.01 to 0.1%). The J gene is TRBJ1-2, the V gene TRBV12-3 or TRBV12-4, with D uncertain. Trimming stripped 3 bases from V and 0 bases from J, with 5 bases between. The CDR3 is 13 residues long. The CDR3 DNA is TGTGCCAGCAGTTTCAACACTAACTATGGCTACACCTTC. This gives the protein CASSFNTNYGYTF.

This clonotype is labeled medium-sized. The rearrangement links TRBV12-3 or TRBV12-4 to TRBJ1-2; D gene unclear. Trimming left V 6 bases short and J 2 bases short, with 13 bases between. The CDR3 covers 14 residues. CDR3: CASRRWTGNYGYTF. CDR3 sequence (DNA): TGTGCCAGCAGACGGTGGACGGGGAACTATGGCTACACCTTC.

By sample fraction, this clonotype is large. The CDR3 here is CASTLGYGYTF. CDR3 DNA sequence: TGTGCCAGCACTCTCGGGTATGGCTACACCTTC. The gene calls are TRBV12-3 or TRBV12-4 and TRBJ1-2; D gene unclear. Trimming took off 7 bases at V and 5 bases at J, with 8 bases between the two ends. The length of the CDR3 is 11 residues.

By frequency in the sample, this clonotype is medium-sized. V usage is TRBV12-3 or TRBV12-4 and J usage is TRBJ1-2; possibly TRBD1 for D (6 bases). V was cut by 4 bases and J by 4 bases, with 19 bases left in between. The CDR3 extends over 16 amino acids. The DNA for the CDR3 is TGTGCCAGCAGTTACTCGGCAGGGGTCTCCGGCTATGGCTACACCTTC. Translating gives CASSYSAGVSGYGYTF.

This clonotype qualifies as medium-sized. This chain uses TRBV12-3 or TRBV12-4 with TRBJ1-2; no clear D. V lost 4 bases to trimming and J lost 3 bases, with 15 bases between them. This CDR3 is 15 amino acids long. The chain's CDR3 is CASSSGPLLDYGYTF. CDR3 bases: TGTGCCAGCAGTTCCGGGCCTTTACTTGACTATGGCTACACCTTC.

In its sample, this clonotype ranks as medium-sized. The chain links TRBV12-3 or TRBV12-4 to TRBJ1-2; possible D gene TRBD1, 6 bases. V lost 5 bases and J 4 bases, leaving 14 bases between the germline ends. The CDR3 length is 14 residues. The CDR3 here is CASSLRGAGYGYTF. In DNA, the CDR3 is TGTGCCAGCAGTCTCAGGGGCGCGGGCTATGGCTACACCTTC.

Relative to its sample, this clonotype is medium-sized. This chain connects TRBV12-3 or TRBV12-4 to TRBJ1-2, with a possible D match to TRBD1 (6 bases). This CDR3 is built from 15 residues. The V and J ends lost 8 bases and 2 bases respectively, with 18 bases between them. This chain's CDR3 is CASGLWTAANYGYTF. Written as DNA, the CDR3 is TGTGCCAGCGGCTTATGGACAGCAGCCAACTATGGCTACACCTTC.